Following are 30 T cell receptor beta chains from one sample sequenced in a study of blood T cells in healthy people across ages. PCR was performed a second time for roughly 7 to 12 cycles using a sample-barcoded 5' primer and a J-beta primer mix. TCRdb recomputed calls from the 5' RACE reads with MiXCR, one row per CDR3 protein. The sample has more than 550,000 distinct CDR3 sequences; over 20% are singletons. Source material: blood. Every receptor here comes from a man in his 70s in good health.

The chain joins TRBV4-2 to TRBJ2-3; TRBD2 matches at 7 bases. The germline CDR1 and CDR2 sequences are LGHNA and YNFKEQ. V was clipped by 5 bases and J by 2 bases; unmatched bases: 10. The CDR3 contains 16 residues. The CDR3 loop reads CASSLMGSGNTDTQYF. CDR3 in DNA: TGTGCCAGCAGCTTGATGGGCAGCGGGAACACAGATACGCAGTATTTT.

This chain links TRBV20-1 with TRBJ2-1; 9 bases align to TRBD1. V lost 7 bases, J lost 7 bases, and 11 bases stayed unmatched. Per the germline V gene, CDR1 is DFQATT and CDR2 is SNEGSKA (reference sequence). The CDR3 runs 14 residues. The DNA of the CDR3 is TGCAGTGTCCACCGACAGGGGGTAAGAAATGAGCAGTTCTTC. Protein: CSVHRQGVRNEQFF.

This chain uses TRBV12-3 or TRBV12-4 with TRBJ2-5; possibly TRBD2 for D (6 bases). V lost 6 bases to trimming and J lost 3 bases, with 8 bases between them. The CDR3 covers 12 residues. The CDR3 sequence: CASSPSEETQYF. CDR3 nucleotide sequence: TGTGCCAGCAGCCCTAGCGAAGAGACCCAGTACTTC.

The sample holds a few counts of this clonotype. CDR3 coding DNA: TGCAGTGCGCCTGAAGGGGGTAGGGCTAATGAAAAACTGTTTTTT. Amino acid sequence: CSAPEGGRANEKLFF. The V gene is TRBV20-1, the J gene TRBJ1-4, with a weak D call TRBD1 (6 bases). This CDR3 is 15 amino acids long. The germline V gene has CDR1 DFQATT and CDR2 SNEGSKA (reference sequence). Trimming removed 6 bases at V and 3 bases at J, with 17 bases between.

The chain carries TRBV20-1 and TRBJ2-5; 9 bases agree with TRBD2. CDR1 is DFQATT, CDR2 SNEGSKA, per germline (reference sequence). The CDR3 runs 11 residues. The CDR3 region has the DNA TGCAGCTTAGCGGGGGTGGAGACCCAGTACTTC. Amino acid sequence: CSLAGVETQYF.

In its sample, this clonotype was seen a few times. V gene TRBV7-9 combines with J gene TRBJ1-1, with 9 bases lining up with TRBD1. Germline values: CDR1 SEHNR, CDR2 FQNEAQ (reference sequence). With V trimmed by 1 base and J by 8 bases, 8 bases remained unmatched. This CDR3 is 15 amino acids long. The CDR3 spells CASSLGGQGSVEAFF. CDR3 bases: TGTGCCAGCAGCTTAGGAGGACAGGGGTCTGTAGAAGCTTTCTTT.

This clonotype was detected only a few times. The conserved phenylalanine or tryptophan is not found at the CDR3 terminus, so this likely reflects a read error. V is TRBV5-1 and J is TRBJ2-3, with D hard to call. Trimming shortened V by 0 bases and J by 0 bases, and 11 bases separated the two germline ends. The CDR3 spans 16 residues. Germline CDR1 is SGHRS and CDR2 is YFSETQ. CDR3 DNA: TGCGCCAGCAGCTTGGCTCCCAGCCCTAGCACAGATACGCAGTATCTT. This translates into CASSLAPSPSTDTQYL.

This clonotype was detected ten times or more. The rearrangement joins TRBV7-2 to TRBJ2-1; D may be TRBD2 (5 bases). Germline-derived CDR1 and CDR2 are SGHTA and FQGNSA. The CDR3 extends over 12 amino acids. V shed 1 base and J shed 9 bases, with 7 bases lying between them. CDR3 sequence (DNA): TGTGCCAGCAGCTTAGGGACTGGTGAGCAGTTCTTC. Its protein is CASSLGTGEQFF.

This sequence joins TRBV2 and TRBJ2-7, with 7 bases matching TRBD2. Per the germline V gene, CDR1 is SNHLY and CDR2 is FYNNEI. J was trimmed by 3 bases and V by 5 bases; bases with no gene match: 4. The CDR3 is 13 residues long. CDR3 nucleotides: TGTGCCAGCAGTCGGCGGGAGTTCTACGAGCAGTACGTC. Protein product: CASSRREFYEQYV.

The rearrangement joins TRBV12-3 or TRBV12-4 to TRBJ2-7; D is unresolved. This CDR3 is 14 amino acids long. Trimming removed 2 bases from V and 2 bases from J, with 10 bases in between. CDR3 sequence reads: CASSLIWETYEQYF. The DNA of the CDR3 is TGTGCCAGCAGTTTAATTTGGGAAACCTACGAGCAGTACTTC.

The V gene is TRBV12-3 or TRBV12-4, the J gene TRBJ1-3; D not resolved. Trimming left V 6 bases short and J 1 base short, with 10 bases between. The CDR3 sequence is 14 residues long. CDR3 coding DNA: TGTGCCAGCAGCCCCACATGGTCTGGAAACACCATATATTTT. This codes for CASSPTWSGNTIYF.

This clonotype was detected once. The chain is built from TRBV2 and TRBJ2-1; D is unclear. The CDR3 loop spans 15 amino acids. V lost 4 bases, J lost 1 base, and 11 bases lay in between. Looked up from germline, CDR1 is SNHLY and CDR2 is FYNNEI. CDR3 protein: CASSVNPLSYNEQFF. For the CDR3, the DNA is TGTGCCAGCAGTGTGAATCCTTTATCCTACAATGAGCAGTTCTTC.

The chain couples TRBV5-1 to TRBJ2-5; D might be TRBD2 (5 bases). Germline lookup yields CDR1 SGHRS and CDR2 YFSETQ. V was cut by 4 bases and J by 7 bases, with 14 bases left in between. This CDR3 is built from 13 residues. In nucleotides, the CDR3 is TGCGCCAGCAGCAATGAAGGAGGCCGGACCCAGTACTTC. Translating it yields CASSNEGGRTQYF.

This clonotype has only a few counts. This rearrangement joins TRBV6-6 to TRBJ2-2, with D perhaps matching TRBD1 (5 bases). Per germline, CDR1 MNHNY and CDR2 SVGAGI (reference sequence). The CDR3 loop spans 14 amino acids. V lost 7 bases and J lost 3, with 12 bases in between. CDR3 coding DNA: TGTGCCAGCATTAGTTCCAGGGACACCGGGGAGCTGTTTTTT. It specifies CASISSRDTGELFF.

CDR3 protein: CASSPASSGANVLTF. The CDR3 DNA reads TGTGCCAGTAGCCCGGCGAGTTCTGGGGCCAACGTCCTGACTTTC. V gene TRBV19 combines with J gene TRBJ2-6; unclear D gene. The CDR3 sequence is 15 residues long. Germline-derived CDR1 and CDR2 are LNHDA and SQIVND (reference sequence). V was shortened by 6 bases and J by 1 base, with 10 bases between the two germline ends.

The V and J genes are TRBV3-1 and TRBJ2-3; a possible D gene is TRBD1 (7 bases). The germline V gene has CDR1 LGHDT and CDR2 YNNKEL (reference sequence). The CDR3 loop spans 14 amino acids. V lost 4 bases to trimming and J lost 5 bases, with 13 bases between them. The CDR3 loop is CASSLYQGGDTQYF. In nucleotides, the CDR3 is TGTGCCAGCAGCCTCTATCAGGGGGGAGATACGCAGTATTTT.

The chain employs TRBV10-3 and TRBJ1-2; tentatively, D is TRBD1 (5 bases). The V gene's germline CDR1 is ENHRY and CDR2 SYGVKD. CDR3 length equals 13 residues. V lost 10 bases and J 0 bases, leaving 12 bases between the germline ends. The CDR3 DNA reads as TGTGCCACTCAGGGAGGAGCTAACTATGGCTACACCTTC. Its translation: CATQGGANYGYTF.

The chain employs TRBV4-1 and TRBJ2-7; 9 nucleotides match TRBD2. The J call is in doubt because the DNA end fits TRBJ2-1 better. Germline CDR1 MGHRA, CDR2 YSYEKL. CDR3 length equals 15 residues. In DNA, the CDR3 is TGCGCCAGCAGCCAAGATCGGGCGGGGGGGAATGAGCAGTTCTTC. It yields the protein CASSQDRAGGNEQFF.

This clonotype came up a few times. V usage is TRBV24-1 and J usage is TRBJ2-7; 9 positions match TRBD1. Trimming took 3 bases from V and 5 from J; bases not matched to a gene: 10. The CDR3 covers 16 residues. CDR1 is KGHDR, CDR2 SFDVKD, per germline. As DNA, the CDR3 is TGTGCCACCAGTGATCGCCCTGGGACAGGGATCCACGAGCAGTACTTC. Residues: CATSDRPGTGIHEQYF.

The rearrangement uses TRBV20-1 and TRBJ2-1; possibly TRBD1 or TRBD2 for D (5 bases each). This CDR3 region has 15 residues. Germline CDR1 reads DFQATT; CDR2 reads SNEGSKA (reference sequence). V dropped 5 bases and J dropped 0 bases, with 14 bases sitting between them. The CDR3 coding sequence is TGCAGTGCTTATGGGGGAGCGGACTCCTACAATGAGCAGTTCTTC. It yields the protein CSAYGGADSYNEQFF.

Ten or more counts support this clonotype. CDR3 nucleotides: TGTGCCACCGGTAGCGGGGGGCACAGAAATGAGCAGTTCTTC. This encodes CATGSGGHRNEQFF. J is TRBJ2-1 and V is TRBV24-1, with 10 bases fitting TRBD2. The CDR3 is made up of 14 amino acids. After removal of 9 bases from V and 7 bases from J, the junction contained 8 bases not matched to a gene. CDR1 is KGHDR and CDR2 is SFDVKD in the germline V gene.

This clonotype was seen only a few times. The chain has TRBV29-1 and TRBJ2-1; D unclear. Germline values: CDR1 SQVTM, CDR2 ANQGSEA. The germline V and J ends were trimmed by 2 bases and 8 bases, with 13 bases remaining between them. The CDR3 covers 13 residues. The CDR3 protein is CSVETARWDEQFF. For the CDR3, the DNA is TGCAGCGTTGAAACGGCTAGATGGGATGAGCAGTTCTTC.

This clonotype appeared a few times. The chain combines TRBV25-1 with TRBJ1-4; 9 bases agree with TRBD1. V was clipped by 3 bases and J by 5 bases; unmatched bases: 4. Germline V lookup: CDR1 MGHDK, CDR2 SYGVNS. The CDR3 spans 15 residues. CDR3: CASSDHGTGNEKLFF. CDR3 DNA sequence: TGTGCCAGCAGTGACCATGGGACAGGGAATGAAAAACTGTTTTTT.

This clonotype was counted only a few times. V and J are TRBV29-1 and TRBJ2-7; TRBD1 matches at 9 bases. CDR3 length: 13 residues. Germline-derived CDR1 and CDR2 are SQVTM and ANQGSEA. The V segment lost 0 bases and the J segment 9 bases; nucleotides outside the gene matches: 6. The CDR3 region is CSVEEGTGRGQYV. CDR3 in DNA: TGCAGCGTTGAAGAAGGGACAGGGAGAGGGCAGTACGTC.

This clonotype was seen only a few times. The chain employs TRBV6-2 or TRBV6-3 and TRBJ2-1; TRBD1 agrees at 9 bases. The J segment lost 6 bases and the V segment lost 6 bases, leaving 6 bases of the junction unmatched. This CDR3 comprises 14 residues. Per germline, CDR1 MNHEY and CDR2 SVGEGT. DNA for the CDR3: TGTGCCAGCAGACAGGGACAGGGTAGCAATGAGCAGTTCTTC. Translating it yields CASRQGQGSNEQFF.

The chain joins TRBV29-1 to TRBJ1-2; possibly TRBD1 for D (5 bases). CDR3 length: 13 residues. V lost 2 bases and J lost 2, with 9 bases in between. Germline CDR1 and CDR2: SQVTM and ANQGSEA. The DNA of the CDR3 is TGCAGCGTTGAACCAGGGCCCAACTATGGCTACACCTTC. Translating it yields CSVEPGPNYGYTF. Filled out from reference TRBV29-1 and TRBJ1-2, the complete variable domain reads SAVISQKPSRDICQRGTSLTIQCQVDSQVTMMFWYRQQPGQSLTLIATANQGSEATYESGFVIDKFPISRPNLTFSTLTVSNMSPEDSSIYLCSVEPGPNYGYTFGSGTRLTVV.

The chain carries TRBV28 and TRBJ1-1; 8 bases are shared with TRBD1. Germline loops: CDR1 MDHEN, CDR2 SYDVKM. Trimming removed 4 bases from V and 4 bases from J; junction bases left unmatched: 8. CDR3 length: 15 residues. The CDR3 loop reads CASSSQGAATTEAFF. CDR3 coding DNA: TGTGCCAGCAGTTCTCAGGGGGCGGCCACCACTGAAGCTTTCTTT.

This clonotype turned up a few times. The V and J genes are TRBV19 and TRBJ1-5, with D tentatively TRBD1 (6 bases). The CDR3 is 14 amino acids. V was trimmed by 3 bases and J by 4 bases, leaving 10 bases between them. The V gene's germline CDR1 is LNHDA and CDR2 SQIVND (reference sequence). CDR3 sequence reads: CASSITGQNQPQHF. CDR3 nucleotides: TGTGCCAGTAGTATTACCGGACAGAATCAGCCCCAGCATTTT.

Concerning this clonotype: The conserved final phenylalanine or tryptophan is absent from the CDR3, which likely points to a read error. This sequence joins TRBV12-3 or TRBV12-4 and TRBJ2-3; tentative D call: TRBD1 (7 bases). The CDR3 has 15 amino acids. Trimming took 6 bases from V and 1 from J, leaving 14 bases between them. The CDR3 bases are TGTGCCAGCAGCCCTGGCAGGGGGGGCACAGATACGCAGTATTCC. Its protein is CASSPGRGGTDTQYS.

J is TRBJ2-3 and V is TRBV6-5; D is uncertain. CDR1 and CDR2 from the germline V gene are MNHEY and SVGAGI. V was trimmed by 8 bases and J by 8 bases, leaving 11 bases between them. This CDR3 region has 11 residues. The DNA for the CDR3 is TGTGCCAGCCACCGCGGTGGTACGCAGTATTTT. Translating gives CASHRGGTQYF.